This T cell receptor beta chain emerged from a study of T-cell reconstitution after alpha-beta-depleted transplantation in children. For TCRbeta, the library was prepared with unique molecular identifiers. In TCRdb, the PCR reads were re-called with MiXCR into one record per CDR3 protein. Of about 1,000,000 distinct CDR3 sequences in the sample, roughly 29% were seen once. The germline V and J ends were trimmed by 0 bases and 2 bases, with 18 bases remaining between them. There are 17 residues in the CDR3. Germline V CDR1 and CDR2: SGHRS, YFSETQ. The clonotype was recovered from a boy younger than two who had a stem cell transplant for SCID, so the T cells may come from the graft donor. The genes are TRBV5-1 and TRBJ2-7; tentatively, D is TRBD1 (5 bases). This material consisted of PBMCs, mostly from graft donor cells, taken 360 days after TCRalphabeta/CD19-depleted stem cell transplant. The CDR3 region has the DNA TGCGCCAGCAGCTTGGCCCCGACAGCCAATGACCCCTACGAGCAGTACTTC. Protein sequence: CASSLAPTANDPYEQYF.